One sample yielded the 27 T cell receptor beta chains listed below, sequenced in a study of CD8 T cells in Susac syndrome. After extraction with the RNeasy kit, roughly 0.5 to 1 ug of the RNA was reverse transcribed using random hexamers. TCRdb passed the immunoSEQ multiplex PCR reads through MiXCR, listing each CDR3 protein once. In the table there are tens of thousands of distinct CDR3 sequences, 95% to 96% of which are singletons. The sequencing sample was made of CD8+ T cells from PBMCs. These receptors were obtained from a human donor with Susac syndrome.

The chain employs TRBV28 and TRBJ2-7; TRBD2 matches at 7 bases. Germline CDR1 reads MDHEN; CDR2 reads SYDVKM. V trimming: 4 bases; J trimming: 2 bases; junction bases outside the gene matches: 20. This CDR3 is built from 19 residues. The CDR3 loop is CASSSHIGRAKLTAYEQYF. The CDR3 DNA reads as TGTGCCAGCAGTTCACATATAGGGAGGGCGAAGCTTACAGCCTACGAGCAGTACTTC.

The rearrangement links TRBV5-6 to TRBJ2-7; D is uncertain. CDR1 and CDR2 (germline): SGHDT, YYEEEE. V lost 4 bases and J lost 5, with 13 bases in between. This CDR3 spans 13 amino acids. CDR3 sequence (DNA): TGTGCCAGCAGCCCTGGACGGGTCGACGAGCAGTACTTC. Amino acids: CASSPGRVDEQYF.

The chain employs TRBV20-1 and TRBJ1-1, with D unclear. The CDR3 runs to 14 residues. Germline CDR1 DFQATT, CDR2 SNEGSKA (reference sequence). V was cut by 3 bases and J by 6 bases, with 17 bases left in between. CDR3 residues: CSARVDKFPPEAFF. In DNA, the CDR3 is TGCAGTGCTAGGGTTGACAAATTTCCCCCTGAAGCTTTCTTT.

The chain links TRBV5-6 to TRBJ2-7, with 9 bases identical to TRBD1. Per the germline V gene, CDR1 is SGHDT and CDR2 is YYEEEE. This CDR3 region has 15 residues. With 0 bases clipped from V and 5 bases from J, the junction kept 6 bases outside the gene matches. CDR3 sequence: CASSLAGTGNHEQYF. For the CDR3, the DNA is TGTGCCAGCAGCTTGGCCGGGACAGGGAACCACGAGCAGTACTTC.

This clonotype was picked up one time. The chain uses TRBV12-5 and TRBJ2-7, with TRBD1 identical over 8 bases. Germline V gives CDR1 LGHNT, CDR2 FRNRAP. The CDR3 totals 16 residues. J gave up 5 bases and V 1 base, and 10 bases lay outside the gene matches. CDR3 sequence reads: CASGLGQGSQLNEQYV. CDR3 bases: TGTGCTAGTGGTTTGGGACAGGGGTCCCAATTGAACGAGCAGTACGTC.

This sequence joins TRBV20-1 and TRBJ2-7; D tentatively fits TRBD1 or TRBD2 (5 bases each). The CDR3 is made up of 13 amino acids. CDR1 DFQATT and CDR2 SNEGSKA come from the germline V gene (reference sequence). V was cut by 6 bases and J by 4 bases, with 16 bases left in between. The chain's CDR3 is CSASPGRLYEQYV. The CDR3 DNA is TGCAGTGCCAGTCCGGGACGCTTATACGAGCAGTACGTC.

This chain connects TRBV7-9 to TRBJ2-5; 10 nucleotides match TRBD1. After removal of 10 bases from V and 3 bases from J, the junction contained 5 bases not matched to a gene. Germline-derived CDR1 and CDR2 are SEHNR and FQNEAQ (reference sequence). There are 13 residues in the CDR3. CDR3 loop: CATETGGEETQYF. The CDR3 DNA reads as TGTGCCACCGAGACAGGGGGCGAAGAGACCCAGTACTTC. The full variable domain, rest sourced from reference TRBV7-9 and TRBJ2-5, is DTGVSQNPRHKITKRGQNVTFRCDPISEHNRLYWYRQTLGQGPEFLTYFQNEAQLEKSRLLSDRFSAERPKGSFSTLEIQRTEQGDSAMYLCATETGGEETQYFGPGTRLLVL.

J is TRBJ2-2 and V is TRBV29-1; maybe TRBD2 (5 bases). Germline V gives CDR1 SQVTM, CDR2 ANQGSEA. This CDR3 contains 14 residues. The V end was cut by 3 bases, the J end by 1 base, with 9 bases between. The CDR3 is CSVEVGKNTGELFF. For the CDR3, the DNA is TGCAGCGTTGAGGTCGGGAAGAACACCGGGGAGCTGTTTTTT.

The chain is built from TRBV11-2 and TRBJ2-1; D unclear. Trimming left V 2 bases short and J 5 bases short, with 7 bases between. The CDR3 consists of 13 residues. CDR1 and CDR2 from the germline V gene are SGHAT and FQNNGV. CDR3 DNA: TGTGCCAGCAGCTTACAGCTACACAATGAGCAGTTCTTC. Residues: CASSLQLHNEQFF.

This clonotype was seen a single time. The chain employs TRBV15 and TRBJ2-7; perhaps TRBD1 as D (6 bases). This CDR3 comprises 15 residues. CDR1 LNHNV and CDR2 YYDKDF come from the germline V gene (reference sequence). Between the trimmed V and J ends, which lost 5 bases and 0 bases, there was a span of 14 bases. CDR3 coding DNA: TGTGCCACCAGCGAAGTTACAGGGAGCTCCTACGAGCAGTACTTC. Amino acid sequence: CATSEVTGSSYEQYF. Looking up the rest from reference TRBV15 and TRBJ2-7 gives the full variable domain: DAMVIQNPRYQVTQFGKPVTLSCSQTLNHNVMYWYQQKSSQAPKLLFHYYDKDFNNEADTPDNFQSRRPNTSFCFLDIRSPGLGDTAMYLCATSEVTGSSYEQYFGPGTRLTVT.

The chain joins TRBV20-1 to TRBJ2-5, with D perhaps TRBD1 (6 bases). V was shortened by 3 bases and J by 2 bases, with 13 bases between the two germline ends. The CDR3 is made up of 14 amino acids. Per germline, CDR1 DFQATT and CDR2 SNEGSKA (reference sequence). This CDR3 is CSARAGEGQETQYF. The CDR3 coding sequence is TGCAGTGCTAGGGCAGGGGAAGGGCAAGAGACCCAGTACTTC.

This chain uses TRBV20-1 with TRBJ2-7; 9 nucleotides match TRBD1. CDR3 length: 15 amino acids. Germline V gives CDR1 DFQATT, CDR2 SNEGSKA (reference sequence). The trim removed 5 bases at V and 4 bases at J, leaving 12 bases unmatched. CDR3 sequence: CSAGPRDRVGYEQYV. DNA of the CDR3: TGCAGTGCTGGCCCCCGGGACAGGGTAGGGTACGAGCAGTACGTC.

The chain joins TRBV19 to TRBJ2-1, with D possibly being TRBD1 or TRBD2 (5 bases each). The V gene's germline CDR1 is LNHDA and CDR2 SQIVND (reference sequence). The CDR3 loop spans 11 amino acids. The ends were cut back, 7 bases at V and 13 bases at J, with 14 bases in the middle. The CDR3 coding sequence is TGTGCCAGTAAGCAGGGACCTCTTCAGTTCTTC. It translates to CASKQGPLQFF.

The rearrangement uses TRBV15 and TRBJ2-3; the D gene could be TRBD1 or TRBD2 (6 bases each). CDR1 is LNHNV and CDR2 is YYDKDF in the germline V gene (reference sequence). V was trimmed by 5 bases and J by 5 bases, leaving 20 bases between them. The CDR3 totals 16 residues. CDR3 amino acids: CATSVRLGGTEDTQYF. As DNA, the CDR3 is TGTGCCACCAGCGTACGACTAGGGGGGACGGAAGATACGCAGTATTTT.

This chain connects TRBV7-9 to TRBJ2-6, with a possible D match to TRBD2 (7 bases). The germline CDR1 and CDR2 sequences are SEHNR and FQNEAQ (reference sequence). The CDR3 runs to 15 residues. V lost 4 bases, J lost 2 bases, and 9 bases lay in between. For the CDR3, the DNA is TGTGCCAGCAGCTCCGGGGGGCCTGGGGCCAACGTCCTGACTTTC. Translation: CASSSGGPGANVLTF.

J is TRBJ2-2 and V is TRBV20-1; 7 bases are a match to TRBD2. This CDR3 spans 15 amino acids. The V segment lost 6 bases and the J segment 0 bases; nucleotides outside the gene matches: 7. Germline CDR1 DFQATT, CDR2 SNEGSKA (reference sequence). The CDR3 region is CSAYHSGPNTGELFF. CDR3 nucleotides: TGCAGTGCATACCATAGCGGGCCGAACACCGGGGAGCTGTTTTTT.

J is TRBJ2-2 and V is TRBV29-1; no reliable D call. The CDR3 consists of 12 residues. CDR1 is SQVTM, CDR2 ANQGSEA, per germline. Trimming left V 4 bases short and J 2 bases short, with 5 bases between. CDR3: CSVVPNTGELFF. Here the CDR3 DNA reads TGCAGCGTTGTCCCAAACACCGGGGAGCTGTTTTTT.

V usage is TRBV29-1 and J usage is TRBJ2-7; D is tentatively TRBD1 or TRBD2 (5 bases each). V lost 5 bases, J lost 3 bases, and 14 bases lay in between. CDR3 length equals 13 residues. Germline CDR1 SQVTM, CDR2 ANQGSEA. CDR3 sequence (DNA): TGCAGCGTTTTCGATGGGGGATTCTACGAGCAGTACTTC. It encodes CSVFDGGFYEQYF.

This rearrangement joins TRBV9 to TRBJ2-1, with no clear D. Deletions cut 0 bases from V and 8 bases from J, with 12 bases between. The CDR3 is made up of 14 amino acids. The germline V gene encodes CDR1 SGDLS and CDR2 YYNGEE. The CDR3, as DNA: TGTGCCAGCAGCGTAGGGGCGGTTTCGGATGAGCAGTTCTTC. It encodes CASSVGAVSDEQFF. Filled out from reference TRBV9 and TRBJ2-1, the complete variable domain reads DSGVTQTPKHLITATGQRVTLRCSPRSGDLSVYWYQQSLDQGLQFLIQYYNGEERAKGNILERFSAQQFPDLHSELNLSSLELGDSALYFCASSVGAVSDEQFFGPGTRLTVL.

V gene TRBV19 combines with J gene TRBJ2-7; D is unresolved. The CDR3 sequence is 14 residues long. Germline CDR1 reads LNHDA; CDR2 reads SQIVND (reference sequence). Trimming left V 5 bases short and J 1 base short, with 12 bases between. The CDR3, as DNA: TGTGCCAGTAGTCTCACGAGGCGGTCCTACGAGCAGTACTTC. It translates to CASSLTRRSYEQYF.

The CDR3 loop is CASSVWGRGMSYNEQFF. CDR3 in DNA: TGTGCCAGCAGCGTATGGGGCCGCGGGATGTCTTACAATGAGCAGTTCTTC. V is TRBV9 and J is TRBJ2-1; perhaps TRBD2 as D (6 bases). This CDR3 has 17 residues. Trimming took 1 base from V and 4 from J, leaving 18 bases between them. Germline V CDR1 and CDR2: SGDLS, YYNGEE.

The CDR3 protein is CSAQVRDRAAGQYV. CDR3 nucleotide sequence: TGCAGTGCACAGGTCAGGGACAGGGCGGCGGGGCAGTACGTC. The chain recombines TRBV20-1 with TRBJ2-7; 9 nucleotides agree with TRBD1. The CDR3 contains 14 residues. CDR1 is DFQATT and CDR2 is SNEGSKA in the germline V gene (reference sequence). V was pared by 6 bases and J by 9 bases, with 15 bases of the junction left unmatched.

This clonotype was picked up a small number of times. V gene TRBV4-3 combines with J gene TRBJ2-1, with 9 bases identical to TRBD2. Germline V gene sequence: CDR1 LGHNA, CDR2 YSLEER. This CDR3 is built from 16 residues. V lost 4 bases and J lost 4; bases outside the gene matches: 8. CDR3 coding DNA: TGCGCCAGCAGCCCTATGGAAGCGGGGGGTTACAATGAGCAGTTCTTC. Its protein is CASSPMEAGGYNEQFF.

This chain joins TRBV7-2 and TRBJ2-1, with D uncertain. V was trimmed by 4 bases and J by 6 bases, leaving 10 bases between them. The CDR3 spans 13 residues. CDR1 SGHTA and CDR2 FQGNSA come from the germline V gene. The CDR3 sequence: CASSSIAINEQFF. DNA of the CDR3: TGTGCCAGCAGCTCAATAGCTATCAATGAGCAGTTCTTC.

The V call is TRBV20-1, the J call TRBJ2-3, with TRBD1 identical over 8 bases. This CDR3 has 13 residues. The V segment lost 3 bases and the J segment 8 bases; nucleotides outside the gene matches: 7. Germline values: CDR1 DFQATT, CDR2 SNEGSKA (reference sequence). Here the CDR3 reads CSASVRGRATQYF. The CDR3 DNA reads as TGCAGTGCTAGCGTCAGGGGGCGTGCTACGCAGTATTTT.

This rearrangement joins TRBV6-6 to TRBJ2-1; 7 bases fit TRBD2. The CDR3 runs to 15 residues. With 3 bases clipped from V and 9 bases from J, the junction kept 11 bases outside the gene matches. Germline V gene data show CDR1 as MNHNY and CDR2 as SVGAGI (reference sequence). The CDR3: CASSYLSGDGVEQFF. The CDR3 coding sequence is TGTGCCAGCAGTTATCTCAGCGGGGATGGCGTTGAGCAGTTCTTC.

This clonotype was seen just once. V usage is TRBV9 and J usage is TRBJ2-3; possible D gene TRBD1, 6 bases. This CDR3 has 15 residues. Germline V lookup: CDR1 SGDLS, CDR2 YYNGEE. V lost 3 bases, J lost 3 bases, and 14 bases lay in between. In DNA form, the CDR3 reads TGTGCCAGCAGCGCGCAGGGGTTCATAACAGATACGCAGTATTTT. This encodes CASSAQGFITDTQYF.